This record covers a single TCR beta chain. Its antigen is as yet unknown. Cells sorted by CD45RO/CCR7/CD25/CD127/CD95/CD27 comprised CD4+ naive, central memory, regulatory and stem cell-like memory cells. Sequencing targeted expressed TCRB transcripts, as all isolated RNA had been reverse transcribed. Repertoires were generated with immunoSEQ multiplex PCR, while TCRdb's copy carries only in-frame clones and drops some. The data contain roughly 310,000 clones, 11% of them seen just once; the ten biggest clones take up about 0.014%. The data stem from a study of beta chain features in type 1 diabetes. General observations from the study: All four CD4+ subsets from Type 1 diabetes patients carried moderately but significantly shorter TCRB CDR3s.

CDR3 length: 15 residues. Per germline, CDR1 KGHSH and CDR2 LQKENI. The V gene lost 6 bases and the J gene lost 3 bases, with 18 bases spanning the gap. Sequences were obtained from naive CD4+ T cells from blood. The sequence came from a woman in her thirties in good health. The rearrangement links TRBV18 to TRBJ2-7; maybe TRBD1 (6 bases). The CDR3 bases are TGTGCCAGCTCTCAACAGGGAACCGGTGTCTACGAGCAGTACTTC. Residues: CASSQQGTGVYEQYF.